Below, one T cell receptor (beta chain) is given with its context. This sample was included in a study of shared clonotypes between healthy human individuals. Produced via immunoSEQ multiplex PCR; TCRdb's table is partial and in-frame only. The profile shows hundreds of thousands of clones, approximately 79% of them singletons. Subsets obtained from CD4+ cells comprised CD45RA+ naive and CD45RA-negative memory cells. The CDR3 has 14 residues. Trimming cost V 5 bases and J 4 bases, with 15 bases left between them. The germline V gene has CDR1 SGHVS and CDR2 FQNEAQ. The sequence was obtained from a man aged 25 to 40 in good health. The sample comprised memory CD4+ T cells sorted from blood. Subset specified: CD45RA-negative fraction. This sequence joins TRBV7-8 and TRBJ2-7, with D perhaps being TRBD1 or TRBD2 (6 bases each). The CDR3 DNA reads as TGTGCCAGCAGCAGGGGGGAGAGGGCTTACGAGCAGTACTTC. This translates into CASSRGERAYEQYF.